Listed here is a single TCR beta chain. This entry belongs to a study of blood T cell repertoires in COVID-19. The overall study: The study drew acute and convalescent COVID-19 samples from the United States, Italy and Spain. T cells, B-cell-depleted T cells, or PBMCs supplied cDNA or gDNA.

In the authors' workflow: Amplified reference gene primers provided the basis for estimating nucleated cell counts. Profiling relied on immunoSEQ multiplex PCR, and the TCRdb table lists in-frame clones only, not all of them. Clone size and V and J calls were adopted from that table, with D and trimming inferred from the DNA. The table shows approximately 60,000 clones, with about 90% occurring only once. V shed 0 bases and J shed 4 bases, with 8 bases lying between them. Germline V gene sequence: CDR1 SGHKS, CDR2 YYEKEE (reference sequence). The CDR3 sequence is 14 residues long. One Seattle source followed patients from active infection through their disease course.

The sequenced sample consisted of peripheral blood. The clonotype originates from a woman of 80 years or more with COVID-19, enrolled during active disease. The V call is TRBV5-5, the J call TRBJ1-5; no firm D call. The DNA of the CDR3 is TGTGCCAGCAGCTTGGCGAGGGATAATCAGCCCCAGCATTTT. It specifies CASSLARDNQPQHF.